This T cell receptor (beta chain) stems from a study of shared clonotypes between healthy human individuals (dated by TCRdb to the early 2020s). Study-wide context: The cohort comprised two women and a few men aged 18 to 49 years. For each donor, CD4 naive and CD4 memory were each given three plates, CD8 naive was given two plates, and CD8 memory was given one plate. To estimate repertoire size and how much clonotypes are shared between individuals, the study performed deep sequencing of blood TCR repertoires from roughly five healthy adults. Libraries were prepared and TCR repertoires were sequenced by different laboratories using diverse techniques, in order to increase sequencing depth and limit assay-specific biases. Between about 0.9 and 10 billion PBMCs per donor were obtained by leukapheresis. Broader findings and caveats from the paper: The small number of donors limited the genetic and exposure-history diversity represented. Only blood was sampled, and tissue TCR repertoires likely differ from those in blood. Naive subsets generally had larger estimated clonotype richness than memory subsets did. Based on pairwise subsampling, the degree of clonotype sharing among donors was expected to be affected by sequencing depth. When several donors were compared, the shared fraction of clonotypes was around 5.1% for naive CD4, 3.5% to 4% for naive CD8, more than 2% for memory CD4, and about 0.36% for memory CD8. Compared with non-shared clonotypes, clonotypes shared by all four sorted-subset donors had higher generation probabilities. Rarefaction of sorted-subset datasets indicated incomplete sequencing despite the large sequencing depth.

For this clone: It lacks a known antigen. No much larger clone exists at a distance of one base, and base qualities are not known.

The donors were healthy, HIV-negative adults with no recently reported acute infections or vaccinations. Only Caucasian adults living in Nashville, Tennessee, USA were represented among the donors. The CD8 memory samples were a combination of magnetically selected CD45RO+ cells and CCR7-negative CD45RA+ effector memory (TemRA) cells. Blood was collected by leukapheresis, and PBMCs were isolated by Ficoll-Histopaque density gradient centrifugation and then cryopreserved in liquid nitrogen vapor phase. Analytical flow cytometry was used to check the purity and quantity of each magnetically sorted T cell population. From each sorted fraction, genomic DNA was isolated and quantified by UV absorbance on a Nanodrop 2000c. The V end loses 0 bases and the J end loses 0 bases, and a stretch of 7 bases separates them. The CDR3 covers 15 residues, taking in both the cysteine and the phenylalanine. Here the CDR3 DNA is all that survives: 45 bases in frame from base 1. CDR1 SGDLS and CDR2 YYNGEE were looked up in the germline V gene.

Using the deep immunoSEQ assay, multiplex PCR amplified TCR CDR3 regions from genomic DNA. For each cell subset, the extracted genomic DNA was distributed evenly across all wells of several immunoSEQ 96-well plates, and each plate served as one replicate. For sorted subsets, about 200 ng genomic DNA, equal to some 28,000 T cell genomes, was loaded into each replicate PCR. Purified libraries were quantified with a Qubit 3.0 fluorometer, sized on a Bioanalyzer 2100, and re-quantified with the KAPA Library Quantification kit. Every immunoSEQ 96-well plate was sequenced on a dedicated single-read 150-cycle Illumina NextSeq 550 flow cell. The authors' analysis ran thus. Because only junctional sequences without quality scores were contained in the immunoSEQ output, filtering matching that applied to full-length reads could not be performed. To assign V/J genes and CDR3, sequences were annotated against IMGT germline references using PyIR, a Python wrapper for IgBLAST v1.9. Reads with weak V/J assignments (E-value above 1e-6), missing CDR3, stop codons, out-of-frame junctions, or ambiguous translated residues were removed. V3J clonotypes were defined by identical inferred V gene, J gene, and CDR3 amino acid sequence. The percentage overlap between two repertoires was calculated by dividing the number of shared unique clonotypes by the size of the smaller repertoire. RTK rarefaction, the Chao1 estimator, and Recon v2.1 estimates of unobserved clonotypes were used to assess repertoire richness. Generation probabilities for all TCRbeta clonotypes obtained by the gDNA method from four donors were computed using OLGA. TCRdb holds this immuneACCESS table with in-frame rearrangements only. Some clones are missing; in checked studies, unresolved V genes explain under half, and the rest has no known cause. Clonal size and the V and J genes are those of that table, whereas D and trimming came from the DNA. Present in this sample are roughly 720,000 clones, about nine tenths of which were seen just once. In total, the top ten clones hold 34% of the sample.

The chain uses TRBV9 and TRBJ2-1; no confident D gene assignment can be made. This receptor was taken from a man aged 18 to 29 in good health. Some clones in this sample may be carry-over from other donors' samples. Sequenced: memory CD8+ T cells from PBMCs. Explained via the paper, the cell subset or site label denotes: CD45RO+ cells pooled with CCR7-negative TemRA cells. DNA sequence: TGTGCCAGCAGCGTAGACACCGGCTCCTACAATGAGCAGTTCTTC. It translates as CASSVDTGSYNEQFF.